A selection of T cell receptor beta chains follows, all from one sample in a study of blood T cell repertoires in COVID-19. The repertoire was sequenced with immunoSEQ multiplex PCR; TCRdb's copy has only in-frame clones and lacks some. This table holds 72,000 or so clones, about 80% found once. What was sequenced was peripheral blood. The receptors come from a man older than 75 with active COVID-19. CDR3s leave out the opening cysteine and the closing phenylalanine or tryptophan. The listing skips clone size in some rows; elsewhere it reads once, few, many or a size class.

abundance	j_gene	v_gene	CDR3aa
NA	TRBJ1-2	TRBV28	ASNLPGGGGYGYT
NA	TRBJ2-1	TRBV28	ASSLGTSGYNEQF
NA	TRBJ2-3	TRBV7-2	ASSFSSGRAGTDTQY
NA	TRBJ1-5	TRBV19	ASKAWGGNNQPQH
NA	TRBJ2-7	TRBV6-2/TRBV6-3	ASSPLGTSVSYEQY
once	TRBJ2-1	TRBV7-3	ASSLAGADNEQF
NA	TRBJ2-1	TRBV9	ASSVFSGYNEQF
NA	TRBJ1-1	TRBV7-2	ASRRGGAGTEAF
NA	TRBJ2-6	TRBV5-6	ASRELAAGANVLT
NA	TRBJ2-3	TRBV6-5	ASSRTGTKTQY
NA	TRBJ2-7	TRBV7-9	ASSLARTVYEQY
NA	TRBJ2-1	TRBV7-3	ASSHSKVDSSNEQF
NA	TRBJ1-2	TRBV18	ASSLDRQSGYT